This TCR beta chain stems from a study of T cell responses to AZD1222 COVID-19 vaccine. Regarding the study as a whole: Only 5 or 6 people who got AZD1222 tested seropositive at baseline.

Data came from immunoSEQ multiplex PCR; TCRdb stores just in-frame clones and leaves some out. This sample has 72,000 or so clones, with 75% to 90% found just once. Of note for this clone: Its antigen is unidentified.

The source is an adult in good health. The specimen comprised peripheral blood, sampled on day 0 of AZD1222 vaccination.

CDR3 amino acids: CASSQVSGNTIYF. CDR3 bases: TGCGCCAGCAGCCAAGTTTCTGGAAACACCATATATTTT. The V and J genes are TRBV4-3 and TRBJ1-3; D call uncertain. Trimming left V 1 base short and J 1 base short, with 2 bases between. CDR1 LGHNA and CDR2 YSLEER come from the germline V gene. The CDR3 is 13 residues long.